This T cell receptor (beta chain) was sequenced for a study of beta chain features in type 1 diabetes. Sorted populations all exceeded 95% purity. The investigators reverse transcribed all of the isolated RNA, so they sequenced expressed TCRB transcripts. Profiling relied on immunoSEQ multiplex PCR, and the TCRdb table lists in-frame clones only, not all of them. The table shows 350,000 to 450,000 clones, with 11% to 15% occurring only once. The sample holds a few counts of this clone. This CDR3 has 16 residues. CDR1 and CDR2 (germline): SGHTA, FQGNSA. Unmatched junction bases numbered 12, after V lost 5 bases and J lost 5 bases.

This chain links TRBV7-2 with TRBJ2-5, with TRBD2 identical over 9 bases. This TCR was recovered from a man aged 25 to 40 in good health. Specimen: naive CD4+ T cells from blood. The CDR3: CASSPLGLAPWETQYF. CDR3 in DNA: TGTGCCAGCAGCCCACTCGGACTAGCGCCATGGGAGACCCAGTACTTC.